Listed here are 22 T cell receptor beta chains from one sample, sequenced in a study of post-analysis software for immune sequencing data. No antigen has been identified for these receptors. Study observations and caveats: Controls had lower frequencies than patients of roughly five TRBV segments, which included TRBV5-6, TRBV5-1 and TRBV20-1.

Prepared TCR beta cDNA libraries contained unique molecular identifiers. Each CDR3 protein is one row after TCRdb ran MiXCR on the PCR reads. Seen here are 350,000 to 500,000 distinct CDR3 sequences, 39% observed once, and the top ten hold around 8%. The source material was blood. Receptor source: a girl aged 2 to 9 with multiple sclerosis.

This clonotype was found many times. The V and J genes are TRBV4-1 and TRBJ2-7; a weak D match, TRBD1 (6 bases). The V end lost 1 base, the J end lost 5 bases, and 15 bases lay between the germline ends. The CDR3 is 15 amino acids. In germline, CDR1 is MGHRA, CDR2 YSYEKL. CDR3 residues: CASSQASGRGNEQYF. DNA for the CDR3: TGCGCCAGCAGCCAAGCATCTGGCAGGGGTAACGAGCAGTACTTC.

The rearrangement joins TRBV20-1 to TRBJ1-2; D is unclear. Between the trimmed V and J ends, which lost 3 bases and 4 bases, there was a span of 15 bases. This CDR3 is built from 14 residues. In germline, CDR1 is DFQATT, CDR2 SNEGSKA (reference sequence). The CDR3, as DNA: TGCAGTGCTAGTTTAGGGCAGACCATCTATGGCTACACCTTC. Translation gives CSASLGQTIYGYTF.

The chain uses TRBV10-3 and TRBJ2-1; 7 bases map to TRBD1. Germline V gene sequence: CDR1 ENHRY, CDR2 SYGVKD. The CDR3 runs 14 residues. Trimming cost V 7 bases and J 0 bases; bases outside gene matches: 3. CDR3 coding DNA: TGTGCCATCAAAACAGGGGACTCCTACAATGAGCAGTTCTTC. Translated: CAIKTGDSYNEQFF.

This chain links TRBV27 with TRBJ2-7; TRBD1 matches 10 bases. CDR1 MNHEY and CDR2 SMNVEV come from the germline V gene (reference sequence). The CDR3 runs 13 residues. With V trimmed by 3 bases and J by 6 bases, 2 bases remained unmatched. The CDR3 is CASSFDRGREQYF. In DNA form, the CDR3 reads TGTGCCAGCAGTTTTGACAGGGGGCGCGAGCAGTACTTC.

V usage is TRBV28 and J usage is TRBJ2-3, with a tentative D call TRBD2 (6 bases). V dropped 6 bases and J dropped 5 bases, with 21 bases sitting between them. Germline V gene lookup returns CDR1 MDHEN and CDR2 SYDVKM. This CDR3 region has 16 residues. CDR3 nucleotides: TGTGCCAGCAGACCGGGGGTGGCAATATGGTTAGATACGCAGTATTTT. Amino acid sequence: CASRPGVAIWLDTQYF.

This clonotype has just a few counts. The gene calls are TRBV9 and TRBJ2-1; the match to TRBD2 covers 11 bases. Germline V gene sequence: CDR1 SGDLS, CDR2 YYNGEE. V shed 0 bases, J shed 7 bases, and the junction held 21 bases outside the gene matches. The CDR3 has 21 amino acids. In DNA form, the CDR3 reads TGTGCCAGCAGCGTAGCCCTTACGAGGCTAGCGGGAGGTCAGGGGGTGAATGAGCAGTTCTTC. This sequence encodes CASSVALTRLAGGQGVNEQFF.

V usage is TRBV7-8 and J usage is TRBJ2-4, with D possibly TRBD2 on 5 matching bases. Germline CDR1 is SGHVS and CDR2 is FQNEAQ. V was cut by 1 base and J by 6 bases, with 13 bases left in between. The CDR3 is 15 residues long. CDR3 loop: CASSLELGFRNIQYF. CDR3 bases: TGTGCCAGCAGCTTAGAACTAGGGTTCAGAAACATTCAGTACTTC.

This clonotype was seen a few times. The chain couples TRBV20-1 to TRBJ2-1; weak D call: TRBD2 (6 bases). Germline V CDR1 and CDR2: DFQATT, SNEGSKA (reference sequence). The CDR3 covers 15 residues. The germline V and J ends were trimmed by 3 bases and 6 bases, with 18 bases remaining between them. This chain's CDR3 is CSARGAGPSGNEQFF. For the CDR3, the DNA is TGCAGTGCTAGGGGTGCGGGGCCCTCTGGCAATGAGCAGTTCTTC.

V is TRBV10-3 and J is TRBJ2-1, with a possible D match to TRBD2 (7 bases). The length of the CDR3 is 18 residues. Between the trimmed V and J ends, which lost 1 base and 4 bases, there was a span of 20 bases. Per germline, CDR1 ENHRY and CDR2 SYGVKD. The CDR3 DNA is TGTGCCATCAGTGAGTTCTCGGGGGGCGTAGGTCCGTACAATGAGCAGTTCTTC. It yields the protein CAISEFSGGVGPYNEQFF.

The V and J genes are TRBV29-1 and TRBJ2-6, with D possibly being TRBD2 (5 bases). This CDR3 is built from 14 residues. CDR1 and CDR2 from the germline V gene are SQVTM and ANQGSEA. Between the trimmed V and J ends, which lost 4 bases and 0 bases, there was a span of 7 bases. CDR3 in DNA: TGCAGCGTTGTCGGGGTCTCTGGGGCCAACGTCCTGACTTTC. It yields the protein CSVVGVSGANVLTF. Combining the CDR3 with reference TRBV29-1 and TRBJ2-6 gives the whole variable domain SAVISQKPSRDICQRGTSLTIQCQVDSQVTMMFWYRQQPGQSLTLIATANQGSEATYESGFVIDKFPISRPNLTFSTLTVSNMSPEDSSIYLCSVVGVSGANVLTFGAGSRLTVL.

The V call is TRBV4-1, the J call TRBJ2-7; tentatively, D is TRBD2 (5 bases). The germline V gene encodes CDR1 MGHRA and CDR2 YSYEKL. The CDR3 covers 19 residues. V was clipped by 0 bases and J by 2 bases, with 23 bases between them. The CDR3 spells CASSQDREERRIITYEQYF. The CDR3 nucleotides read TGCGCCAGCAGCCAAGATAGGGAAGAGCGGCGGATCATTACCTACGAGCAGTACTTC.

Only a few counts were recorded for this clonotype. CDR3 protein: CASRVGGGSYNEQFF. The CDR3 nucleotides are TGTGCCAGCAGGGTCGGGGGTGGCTCCTACAATGAGCAGTTCTTC. The rearrangement joins TRBV6-6 to TRBJ2-1; maybe TRBD2 (6 bases). V was cut by 6 bases and J by 0 bases, with 12 bases left in between. The CDR3 sequence is 15 residues long. Germline assignment: CDR1 MNHNY and CDR2 SVGAGI (reference sequence).

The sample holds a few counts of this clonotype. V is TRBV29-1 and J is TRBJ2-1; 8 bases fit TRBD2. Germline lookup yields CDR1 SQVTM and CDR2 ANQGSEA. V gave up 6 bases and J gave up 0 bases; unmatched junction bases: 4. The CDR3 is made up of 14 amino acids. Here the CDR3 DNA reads TGCAGCGTGGAGCGGGGGAGCTCCTACAATGAGCAGTTCTTC. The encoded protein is CSVERGSSYNEQFF.

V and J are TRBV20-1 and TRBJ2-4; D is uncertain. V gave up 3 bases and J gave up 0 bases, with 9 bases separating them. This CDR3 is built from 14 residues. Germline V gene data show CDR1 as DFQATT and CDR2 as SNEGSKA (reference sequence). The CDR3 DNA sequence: TGCAGTGCTAGCGGGCTTCTAGCCAAAAACATTCAGTACTTC. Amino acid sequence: CSASGLLAKNIQYF.

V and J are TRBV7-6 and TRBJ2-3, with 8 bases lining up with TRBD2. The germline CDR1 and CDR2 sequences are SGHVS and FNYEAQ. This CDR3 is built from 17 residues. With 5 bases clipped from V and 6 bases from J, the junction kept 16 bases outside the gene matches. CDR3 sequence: CASSHRAGGQNTDTQYF. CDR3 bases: TGTGCCAGCAGCCATAGGGCGGGAGGCCAAAACACCGATACGCAGTATTTT. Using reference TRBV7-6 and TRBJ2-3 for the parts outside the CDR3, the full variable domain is GAGVSQSPRYKVTKRGQDVALRCDPISGHVSLYWYRQALGQGPEFLTYFNYEAQQDKSGLPNDRFSAERPEGSISTLTIQRTEQRDSAMYRCASSHRAGGQNTDTQYFGPGTRLTVL.

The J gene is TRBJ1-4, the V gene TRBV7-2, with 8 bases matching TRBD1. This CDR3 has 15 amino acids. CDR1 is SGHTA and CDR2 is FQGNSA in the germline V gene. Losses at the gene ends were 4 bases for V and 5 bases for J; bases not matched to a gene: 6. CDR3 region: CASSSRTGRNEKLFF. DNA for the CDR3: TGTGCCAGCAGCTCCCGGACAGGGAGGAATGAAAAACTGTTTTTT.

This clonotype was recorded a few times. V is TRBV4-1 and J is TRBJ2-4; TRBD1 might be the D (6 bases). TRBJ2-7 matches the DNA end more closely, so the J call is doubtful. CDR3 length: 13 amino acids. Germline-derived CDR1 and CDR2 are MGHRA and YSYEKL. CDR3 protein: CASSQTQGYEQYF. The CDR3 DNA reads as TGCGCCAGCAGCCAAACACAGGGTTACGAGCAGTACTTC.

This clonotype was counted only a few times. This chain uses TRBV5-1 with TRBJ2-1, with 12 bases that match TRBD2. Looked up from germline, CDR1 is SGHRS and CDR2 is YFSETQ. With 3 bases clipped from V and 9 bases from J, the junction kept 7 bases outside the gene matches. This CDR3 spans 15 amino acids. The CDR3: CASSWTSGMGGEQFF. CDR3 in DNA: TGCGCCAGCAGCTGGACTAGCGGGATGGGCGGTGAGCAGTTCTTC.

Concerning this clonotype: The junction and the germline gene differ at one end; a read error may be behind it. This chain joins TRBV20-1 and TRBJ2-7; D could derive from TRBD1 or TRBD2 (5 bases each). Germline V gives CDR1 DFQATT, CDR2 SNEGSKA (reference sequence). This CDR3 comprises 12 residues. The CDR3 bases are TGCAGGGCTAGCCGCCAGGGCAACGAGCAGTACTTC. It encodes CRASRQGNEQYF.

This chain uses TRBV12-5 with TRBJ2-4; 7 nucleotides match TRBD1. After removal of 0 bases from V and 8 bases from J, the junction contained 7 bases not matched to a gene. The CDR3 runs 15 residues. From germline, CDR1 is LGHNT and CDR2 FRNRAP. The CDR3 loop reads CASGLVLGQGDIQYF. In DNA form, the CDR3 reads TGTGCTAGTGGTTTGGTACTAGGCCAGGGGGACATTCAGTACTTC. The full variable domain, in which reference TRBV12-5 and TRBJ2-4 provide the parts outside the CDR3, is DARVTQTPRHKVTEMGQEVTMRCQPILGHNTVFWYRQTMMQGLELLAYFRNRAPLDDSGMPKDRFSAEMPDATLATLKIQPSEPRDSAVYFCASGLVLGQGDIQYFGAGTRLSVL.

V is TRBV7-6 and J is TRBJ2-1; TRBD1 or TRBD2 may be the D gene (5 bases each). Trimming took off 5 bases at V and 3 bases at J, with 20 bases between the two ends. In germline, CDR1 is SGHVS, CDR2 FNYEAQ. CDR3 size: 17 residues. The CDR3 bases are TGTGCCAGCAGCCCTTATATCACGGGGACCCGCTACAATGAGCAGTTCTTC. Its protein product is CASSPYITGTRYNEQFF.

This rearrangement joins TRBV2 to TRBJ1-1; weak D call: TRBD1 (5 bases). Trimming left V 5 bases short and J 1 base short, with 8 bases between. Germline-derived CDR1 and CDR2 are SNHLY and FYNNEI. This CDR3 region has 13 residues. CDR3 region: CASSRTSNTEAFF. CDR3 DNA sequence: TGTGCCAGCAGTAGGACATCGAACACTGAAGCTTTCTTT.